Reported below is one TCR beta chain. This sample is part of a study of blood T cell repertoires in COVID-19. Original methodology: Nucleated cell number was recorded as an estimate derived from reference gene primer amplification. TCRdb's table, derived via immunoSEQ multiplex PCR, lists solely in-frame clones and lacks some. The V and J calls and clone size were taken over from that table, and D and trimming were inferred from the DNA. The repertoire holds tens of thousands of clones, about 89% seen once, with 7% to 8% in the top ten. The length of the CDR3 is 14 residues. CDR1 is SGHTA, CDR2 FQGNSA, per germline. The germline V and J ends were trimmed by 5 bases and 4 bases, with 14 bases remaining between them.

What was sequenced was peripheral blood. This receptor was taken from a human donor with acute or convalescent COVID-19. The donor label of this sample is uncertain. V gene TRBV7-2 combines with J gene TRBJ1-2; D is possibly TRBD1 (5 bases). The CDR3 DNA reads as TGTGCCAGCAGCCGGGGGGGTCCTACCTATGGCTACACCTTC. Protein: CASSRGGPTYGYTF.